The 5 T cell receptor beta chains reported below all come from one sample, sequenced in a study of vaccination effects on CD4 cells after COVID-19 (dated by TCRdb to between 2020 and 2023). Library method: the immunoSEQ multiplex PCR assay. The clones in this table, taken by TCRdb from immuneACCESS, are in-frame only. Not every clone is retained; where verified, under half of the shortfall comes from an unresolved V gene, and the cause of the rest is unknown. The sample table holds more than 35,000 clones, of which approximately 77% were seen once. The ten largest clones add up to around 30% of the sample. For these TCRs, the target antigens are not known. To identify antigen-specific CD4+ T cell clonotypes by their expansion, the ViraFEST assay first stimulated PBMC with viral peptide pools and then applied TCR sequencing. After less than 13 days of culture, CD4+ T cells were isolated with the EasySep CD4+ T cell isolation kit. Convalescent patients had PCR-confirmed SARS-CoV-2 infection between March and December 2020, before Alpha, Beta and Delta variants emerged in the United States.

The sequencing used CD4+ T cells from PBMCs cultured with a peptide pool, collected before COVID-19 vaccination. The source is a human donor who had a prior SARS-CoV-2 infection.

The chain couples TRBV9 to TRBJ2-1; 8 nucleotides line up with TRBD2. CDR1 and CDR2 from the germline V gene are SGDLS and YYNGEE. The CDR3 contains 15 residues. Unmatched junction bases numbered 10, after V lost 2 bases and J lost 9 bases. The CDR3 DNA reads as TGTGCCAGCAGCGTTAGCGGGATTATGGTGGGTGAGCAGTTCTTC. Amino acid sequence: CASSVSGIMVGEQFF.

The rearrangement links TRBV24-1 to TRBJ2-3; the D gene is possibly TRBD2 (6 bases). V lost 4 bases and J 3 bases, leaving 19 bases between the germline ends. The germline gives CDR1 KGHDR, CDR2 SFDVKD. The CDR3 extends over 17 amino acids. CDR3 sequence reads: CATSDLPGGRRTDTQYF. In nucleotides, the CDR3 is TGTGCCACCAGTGACCTCCCCGGAGGGAGGCGTACAGATACGCAGTATTTT.

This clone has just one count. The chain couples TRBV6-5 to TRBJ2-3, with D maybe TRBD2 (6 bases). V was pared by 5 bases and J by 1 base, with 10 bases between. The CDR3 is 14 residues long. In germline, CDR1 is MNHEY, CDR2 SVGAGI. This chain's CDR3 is CASSPAGGTDTQYF. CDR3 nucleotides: TGTGCCAGCAGTCCAGCGGGCGGCACAGATACGCAGTATTTT.

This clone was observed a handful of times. CDR3 protein: CASSDGTTRGTDTQYF. As DNA, the CDR3 is TGTGCCAGCAGCGACGGGACAACCCGAGGCACAGATACGCAGTATTTT. The chain carries TRBV5-4 and TRBJ2-3; maybe TRBD1 (6 bases). The germline CDR1 and CDR2 sequences are SGHNT and YYREEE (reference sequence). The CDR3 runs to 16 residues. The ends were cut back, 4 bases at V and 1 base at J, with 16 bases in the middle.

Written as DNA, the CDR3 is TGTGCCATCAGTGCGTCGACTAGCCCCAGAGGATCCTACGAGCAGTACTTC. This codes for CAISASTSPRGSYEQYF. J is TRBJ2-7 and V is TRBV10-3; TRBD2 matches at 7 bases. The germline gives CDR1 ENHRY, CDR2 SYGVKD. V lost 4 bases, J lost 1 base, and 13 bases stayed unmatched. The CDR3 is 17 residues long.